The next 30 T cell receptor beta chains were all read from a single sample in a study of cytomegalovirus exposure and HLA in healthy donors. Researchers ran the PCR with 60 Vbeta and 13 Jbeta primers. Method: immunoSEQ multiplex PCR; TCRdb's copy keeps in-frame clones and lacks some. In the table there are approximately 120,000 clones, 70% to 80% of which are singletons. Material: PBMCs. These receptors were taken from a man aged 30 to 45 in good health and CMV-seronegative.

This clone was found once. The rearrangement uses TRBV19 and TRBJ2-7; maybe TRBD1 (5 bases). V was pared by 3 bases and J by 4 bases, with 10 bases between. From germline, CDR1 is LNHDA and CDR2 SQIVND (reference sequence). The CDR3 has 13 amino acids. Here the CDR3 DNA reads TGTGCCAGTAGTATTGAACAGGAGTACGAGCAGTACTTC. Amino acids: CASSIEQEYEQYF.

The chain is built from TRBV28 and TRBJ2-6; D is undetermined. V was shortened by 11 bases and J by 0 bases, with 5 bases between the two germline ends. The CDR3 has 12 amino acids. CDR1 is MDHEN and CDR2 is SYDVKM in the germline V gene. CDR3 nucleotides: TGTGCCGCGTACTCTGGGGCCAACGTCCTGACTTTC. Residues: CAAYSGANVLTF.

This sequence joins TRBV5-4 and TRBJ2-3; 8 bases map to TRBD2. CDR3 size: 15 residues. V dropped 4 bases and J dropped 1; count of bases not matched to a gene: 5. The germline CDR1 and CDR2 sequences are SGHNT and YYREEE (reference sequence). The CDR3 DNA follows: TGTGCCAGCAGCGAGGGTAGCGGGGGCACAGATACGCAGTATTTT. It yields the protein CASSEGSGGTDTQYF.

The chain joins TRBV14 to TRBJ1-4; D remains unclear. There are 15 residues in the CDR3. V was trimmed by 4 bases and J by 3 bases, leaving 12 bases between them. CDR1 is SGHDN, CDR2 FVKESK, per germline. CDR3 DNA sequence: TGTGCCAGCAGCCCCTACGGTGTATCTAATGAAAAACTGTTTTTT. Translated: CASSPYGVSNEKLFF.

V gene TRBV5-5 combines with J gene TRBJ1-2, with 8 bases that match TRBD1. Germline CDR1 is SGHKS and CDR2 is YYEKEE (reference sequence). Germline trimming cut 1 base from V and 4 bases from J; bases unmatched to any gene: 15. This CDR3 is 18 amino acids long. Written as DNA, the CDR3 is TGTGCCAGCAGCTTGCAGGGGGCGGCGACAAGGACGATCTATGGCTACACCTTC. Translation gives CASSLQGAATRTIYGYTF.

The chain has TRBV7-8 and TRBJ1-3, with 7 bases aligning to TRBD1. This CDR3 comprises 14 residues. V was clipped by 3 bases and J by 4 bases; unmatched bases: 3. Germline CDR1 SGHVS, CDR2 FQNEAQ. The CDR3 bases are TGTGCCAGCAGCTTTGACAGGGAAGGAAACACCATATATTTT. Amino acids: CASSFDREGNTIYF.

This sequence joins TRBV19 and TRBJ1-2; 9 positions agree with TRBD1. This CDR3 is 14 amino acids long. The trim removed 5 bases at V and 4 bases at J, leaving 5 bases unmatched. Germline lookup yields CDR1 LNHDA and CDR2 SQIVND (reference sequence). The CDR3: CASSADRGAYGYTF. CDR3 bases: TGTGCCAGTAGTGCGGACAGGGGCGCCTATGGCTACACCTTC.

The chain uses TRBV19 and TRBJ2-7, with TRBD1 matching over 8 bases. V dropped 5 bases and J dropped 0; count of bases not matched to a gene: 9. CDR3 length: 16 residues. The V gene's germline CDR1 is LNHDA and CDR2 SQIVND (reference sequence). The CDR3 region has the DNA TGTGCCAGTAGTCCGTCACACGACAGGGGCTCCTACGAGCAGTACTTC. Protein sequence: CASSPSHDRGSYEQYF.

Only a few counts were recorded for this clone. The rearrangement joins TRBV9 to TRBJ2-1; the D is unclear. Per germline, CDR1 SGDLS and CDR2 YYNGEE. The CDR3 is 13 residues long. V lost 3 bases and J lost 4, with 8 bases in between. This CDR3 is CASSGASYNEQFF. Here the CDR3 DNA reads TGTGCCAGCAGCGGGGCTTCATACAATGAGCAGTTCTTC.

V and J are TRBV18 and TRBJ1-2; weak D call: TRBD1 (6 bases). Trimming removed 6 bases at V and 8 bases at J, with 16 bases between. Germline V gives CDR1 KGHSH, CDR2 LQKENI. The CDR3 totals 13 residues. The DNA for the CDR3 is TGTGCCAGCTCTCCAGGGGCAGCTATGGGCTACACCTTC. Protein: CASSPGAAMGYTF. Together with reference TRBV18 and TRBJ1-2, the CDR3 gives the full variable domain: NAGVMQNPRHLVRRRGQEARLRCSPMKGHSHVYWYRQLPEEGLKFMVYLQKENIIDESGMPKERFSAEFPKEGPSILRIQQVVRGDSAAYFCASSPGAAMGYTFGSGTRLTVV.

Here the CDR3 reads CASSLRQGIHTEAFF. CDR3 nucleotide sequence: TGTGCCAGCAGTTTACGACAGGGGATTCACACTGAAGCTTTCTTT. This chain connects TRBV28 to TRBJ1-1; 8 bases agree with TRBD1. In germline, CDR1 is MDHEN, CDR2 SYDVKM. The CDR3 spans 15 residues. V dropped 2 bases and J dropped 3; count of bases not matched to a gene: 5.

With regard to this clone: The same CDR3 can be traced to other DNA sequences in this sample. The chain is built from TRBV4-3 and TRBJ2-5; no clear D gene. The V end lost 0 bases, the J end lost 3 bases, and 5 bases lay between the germline ends. The V gene's germline CDR1 is LGHNA and CDR2 YSLEER. The CDR3 contains 13 residues. CDR3 amino acids: CASSQDPEETQYF. The CDR3 nucleotides read TGCGCCAGCAGCCAAGATCCTGAAGAGACCCAGTACTTC.

Only one count was recorded for this clone. This chain links TRBV19 with TRBJ2-3; D ambiguous. Trimming left V 5 bases short and J 1 base short, with 10 bases between. The length of the CDR3 is 14 residues. Germline V gene sequence: CDR1 LNHDA, CDR2 SQIVND (reference sequence). The CDR3 DNA reads TGTGCCAGTAGTGAGGTGGTGGGCACAGATACGCAGTATTTT. It encodes CASSEVVGTDTQYF.

The V gene is TRBV27, the J gene TRBJ2-5, with D maybe TRBD2 (6 bases). Between the trimmed V and J ends, which lost 0 bases and 2 bases, there was a span of 10 bases. Germline CDR1 is MNHEY and CDR2 is SMNVEV (reference sequence). CDR3 length: 15 amino acids. For the CDR3, the DNA is TGTGCCAGCAGTTTATCAGGACTACCACAAGAGACCCAGTACTTC. The encoded protein is CASSLSGLPQETQYF.

The chain combines TRBV27 with TRBJ1-6; no reliable D call. The germline gives CDR1 MNHEY, CDR2 SMNVEV (reference sequence). With 6 bases removed from V and 0 bases from J, the gap between germline ends came to 3 bases. The CDR3 covers 13 residues. CDR3 amino acids: CASSSSYNSPLHF. CDR3 DNA sequence: TGTGCCAGCAGCAGCTCCTATAATTCACCCCTCCACTTT.

V and J are TRBV27 and TRBJ2-7; D is possibly TRBD2 (5 bases). CDR3 length: 17 residues. Germline lookup yields CDR1 MNHEY and CDR2 SMNVEV (reference sequence). Trimming removed 6 bases at V and 6 bases at J, with 27 bases between. CDR3 region: CASSETPPGGSLLEQYF. The CDR3 nucleotides are TGTGCCAGCAGCGAAACCCCTCCGGGCGGGTCCCTTCTCGAGCAGTACTTC.

The chain combines TRBV4-3 with TRBJ2-3; 11 bases map to TRBD1. Germline CDR1 and CDR2: LGHNA and YSLEER. The ends lost 1 base at V and 6 bases at J; junction bases unmatched: 12. This CDR3 region has 18 residues. The CDR3 coding sequence is TGCGCCAGCAGCCAAGGGGAGATCGGACAGGGGGCAATGGATACGCAGTATTTT. It specifies CASSQGEIGQGAMDTQYF.

The CDR3 region is CSVNEGQGASYGYTF. The CDR3 bases are TGCAGCGTCAACGAGGGACAGGGGGCGTCCTATGGCTACACCTTC. The gene calls are TRBV29-1 and TRBJ1-2, with 12 bases identical to TRBD1. Germline V CDR1 and CDR2: SQVTM, ANQGSEA. V shed 6 bases, J shed 4 bases, and the junction held 9 bases outside the gene matches. The CDR3 is 15 residues long. The whole variable domain, remainder taken from reference TRBV29-1 and TRBJ1-2, is SAVISQKPSRDICQRGTSLTIQCQVDSQVTMMFWYRQQPGQSLTLIATANQGSEATYESGFVIDKFPISRPNLTFSTLTVSNMSPEDSSIYLCSVNEGQGASYGYTFGSGTRLTVV.

This clone has a single count. The chain uses TRBV6-1 and TRBJ2-7; a possible D gene is TRBD1 (6 bases). Germline CDR1 MNHNS, CDR2 SASEGT. V dropped 10 bases and J dropped 6 bases, with 13 bases sitting between them. The CDR3 loop spans 11 amino acids. CDR3: CAIIKGGEQYF. CDR3 DNA sequence: TGTGCCATCATAAAAGGGGGCGAGCAGTACTTC.

The V gene is TRBV2, the J gene TRBJ1-4; D not resolved. V was shortened by 10 bases and J by 5 bases, with 8 bases between the two germline ends. CDR1 and CDR2 (germline): SNHLY, FYNNEI. This CDR3 spans 11 amino acids. CDR3 DNA: TGTGCCACTACTTACAATGAAAAACTGTTTTTT. Translating it yields CATTYNEKLFF.

DNA of the CDR3: TGTGCCAGCAGTCTCGAGGGCACTGAAGCTTTCTTT. Protein product: CASSLEGTEAFF. The J gene is TRBJ1-1, the V gene TRBV28; no firm D call. This CDR3 spans 12 amino acids. Looked up from germline, CDR1 is MDHEN and CDR2 is SYDVKM. The V gene lost 5 bases and the J gene lost 4 bases, with 8 bases spanning the gap.

This clone was found a few times. The rearrangement links TRBV5-6 to TRBJ2-1; D not certain. This CDR3 has 13 amino acids. Germline V CDR1 and CDR2: SGHDT, YYEEEE. The V gene lost 3 bases and the J gene lost 5 bases, with 9 bases spanning the gap. The chain's CDR3 is CASSSLTNNEQFF. The CDR3, as DNA: TGTGCCAGCAGCTCCCTAACTAACAATGAGCAGTTCTTC.

The chain uses TRBV5-8 and TRBJ2-7, with 11 bases aligning to TRBD2. The CDR3 contains 16 residues. After removal of 4 bases from V and 7 bases from J, the junction contained 13 bases not matched to a gene. The V gene's germline CDR1 is SGHTS and CDR2 YDEGEE. CDR3 nucleotides: TGTGCCAGCAGCCTGAGACTAGCGGGGAGTTGGGAGGAGCAGTACTTC. This translates into CASSLRLAGSWEEQYF.

The rearrangement joins TRBV27 to TRBJ2-1; 9 bases align to TRBD1. V was pared by 2 bases and J by 8 bases, with 4 bases of the junction left unmatched. The CDR3 loop spans 14 amino acids. Germline V lookup: CDR1 MNHEY, CDR2 SMNVEV (reference sequence). CDR3 sequence: CASSLLTGGDEQFF. The DNA of the CDR3 is TGTGCCAGCAGTTTACTGACAGGGGGGGATGAGCAGTTCTTC.

The chain is built from TRBV27 and TRBJ1-5; possibly TRBD1 for D (6 bases). Germline CDR1 and CDR2: MNHEY and SMNVEV (reference sequence). The CDR3 has 13 residues. Trimming cost V 6 bases and J 4 bases, with 10 bases left between them. CDR3 sequence reads: CASRMTGNQPQHF. Here the CDR3 DNA reads TGTGCCAGCAGGATGACAGGAAATCAGCCCCAGCATTTT.

In this sample, this clone turned up once. J is TRBJ2-3 and V is TRBV13; TRBD2 matches 12 bases. Germline trimming cut 4 bases from V and 3 bases from J; bases unmatched to any gene: 8. The CDR3 is made up of 17 amino acids. Per germline, CDR1 PRHDT and CDR2 FYEKMQ (reference sequence). The DNA of the CDR3 is TGTGCCAGCAGCTCGCTAGCGGGAGGGCCGGAAACAGATACGCAGTATTTT. It specifies CASSSLAGGPETDTQYF.

The J gene is TRBJ2-3, the V gene TRBV27, with a tentative D call TRBD2 (7 bases). The CDR3 loop spans 16 amino acids. The ends were cut back, 2 bases at V and 2 bases at J, with 14 bases in the middle. CDR1 and CDR2 from the germline V gene are MNHEY and SMNVEV (reference sequence). CDR3 nucleotides: TGTGCCAGCAGTTTAAGGGGGGGCTATGTCACAGATACGCAGTATTTT. Translated: CASSLRGGYVTDTQYF.

About this clone itself: Compared with germline, one end of the junction differs, possibly owing to a read error. The V gene is TRBV29-1, the J gene TRBJ1-2, with unresolved D. The germline CDR1 and CDR2 sequences are SQVTM and ANQGSEA. The CDR3 covers 12 residues. CDR3 coding DNA: TGCAGCGCAACGAGCGCTAACTATGGCTACAACTTC. Translation gives CSATSANYGYNF.

This clone is a singleton in its sample. V gene TRBV5-1 combines with J gene TRBJ2-5, with D possibly matching TRBD2 (6 bases). The length of the CDR3 is 15 residues. CDR1 and CDR2 (germline): SGHRS, YFSETQ. Trimming stripped 3 bases from V and 2 bases from J, with 14 bases between. The CDR3, as DNA: TGCGCCAGCAGCTGGATACTAGCAAATCAAGAGACCCAGTACTTC. Protein sequence: CASSWILANQETQYF.

This clone has just a few counts. The CDR3 coding sequence is TGTGCCAGCAGTATCGACAGGGTCGACACCGGGGAGCTGTTTTTT. The encoded protein is CASSIDRVDTGELFF. The chain recombines TRBV28 with TRBJ2-2, with 7 nucleotides matching TRBD1. The CDR3 is 15 amino acids. From germline, CDR1 is MDHEN and CDR2 SYDVKM. J gave up 3 bases and V 5 bases, and 6 bases lay outside the gene matches. Variable domain in full (rest from reference TRBV28 and TRBJ2-2): DVKVTQSSRYLVKRTGEKVFLECVQDMDHENMFWYRQDPGLGLRLIYFSYDVKMKEKGDIPEGYSVSREKKERFSLILESASTNQTSMYLCASSIDRVDTGELFFGEGSRLTVL.